A single sample gave rise to the 23 T cell receptor beta chains below, sequenced in a study of T cell responses to AZD1222 COVID-19 vaccine. The assay was immunoSEQ multiplex PCR, and TCRdb's table has in-frame clones only and misses some. The sample lists 150,000 to 200,000 clones; approximately 91% were seen once. This sample comprised peripheral blood, obtained on day 0 of AZD1222 vaccination. These receptors originate from an adult in good health.

The chain uses TRBV7-2 and TRBJ2-1; 13 bases align to TRBD2. The germline gives CDR1 SGHTA, CDR2 FQGNSA. The CDR3 is 18 residues long. The ends lost 5 bases at V and 1 base at J; junction bases unmatched: 8. The CDR3 is CASSRTSGSLISYNEQFF. In DNA, the CDR3 is TGTGCCAGCAGCCGGACTAGCGGGAGTCTTATTTCCTACAATGAGCAGTTCTTC.

The chain couples TRBV13 to TRBJ1-2; a possible D gene is TRBD1 (5 bases). The CDR3 loop spans 13 amino acids. Between the trimmed V and J ends, which lost 5 bases and 8 bases, there was a span of 15 bases. CDR1 PRHDT and CDR2 FYEKMQ come from the germline V gene (reference sequence). The CDR3 DNA follows: TGTGCCAGCAGCCCAGGGAGGGATAGGGGCTACACCTTC. This codes for CASSPGRDRGYTF.

The chain combines TRBV7-9 with TRBJ1-5; TRBD1 aligns across 10 bases. The CDR3 contains 14 residues. Germline V gene lookup returns CDR1 SEHNR and CDR2 FQNEAQ (reference sequence). After removal of 4 bases from V and 5 bases from J, the junction contained 2 bases not matched to a gene. The CDR3 DNA sequence: TGTGCCAGCAGCTCGGACAGGGGGTATCAGCCCCAGCATTTT. Translation gives CASSSDRGYQPQHF.

The chain carries TRBV7-9 and TRBJ1-5; a weak D match, TRBD1 (5 bases). Germline CDR1 reads SEHNR; CDR2 reads FQNEAQ (reference sequence). This CDR3 is built from 13 residues. Trimming took off 5 bases at V and 5 bases at J, with 10 bases between the two ends. The CDR3 DNA follows: TGTGCCAGCAGCGCGCAGGGCTATCAGCCCCAGCATTTT. Translation gives CASSAQGYQPQHF.

This sequence joins TRBV19 and TRBJ1-1, with a possible D match to TRBD1 (6 bases). The length of the CDR3 is 13 residues. Germline V gene lookup returns CDR1 LNHDA and CDR2 SQIVND (reference sequence). V dropped 5 bases and J dropped 5 bases, with 12 bases sitting between them. The CDR3 is CASSANRETEAFF. The CDR3, as DNA: TGTGCCAGTAGTGCCAACAGGGAAACTGAAGCTTTCTTT.

This chain joins TRBV7-2 and TRBJ2-1, with D hard to call. V was clipped by 1 base and J by 9 bases, with 13 bases between them. The CDR3 sequence is 14 residues long. The germline CDR1 and CDR2 sequences are SGHTA and FQGNSA. The CDR3 nucleotides are TGTGCCAGCAGCTTAGGGGTCCGGCCTGCTGAGCAGTTCTTC. It yields the protein CASSLGVRPAEQFF.

This clone was seen once. The chain couples TRBV6-5 to TRBJ2-7; TRBD2 matches 8 bases. CDR1 is MNHEY and CDR2 is SVGAGI in the germline V gene. This CDR3 has 16 residues. Trimming cost V 0 bases and J 4 bases; bases outside gene matches: 8. DNA of the CDR3: TGTGCCAGCAGTTACTCGAATCCTACTAGCGGTTACGAGCAGTACTTC. Translating it yields CASSYSNPTSGYEQYF.

The chain has TRBV18 and TRBJ2-1; TRBD1 might be the D (9 bases). Per germline, CDR1 KGHSH and CDR2 LQKENI. Between the trimmed V and J ends, which lost 3 bases and 9 bases, there was a span of 18 bases. There are 15 residues in the CDR3. In DNA form, the CDR3 reads TGTGCCAGCTCACCCTTAGCGGGACAGGGCACTGAGCAGTTCTTC. It translates to CASSPLAGQGTEQFF. The complete variable domain, with remaining parts taken from reference TRBV18 and TRBJ2-1, reads NAGVMQNPRHLVRRRGQEARLRCSPMKGHSHVYWYRQLPEEGLKFMVYLQKENIIDESGMPKERFSAEFPKEGPSILRIQQVVRGDSAAYFCASSPLAGQGTEQFFGPGTRLTVL.

V gene TRBV19 combines with J gene TRBJ1-6; D perhaps matches TRBD1 (5 bases). The CDR3 consists of 14 residues. Trimming pared 3 bases from V and 10 bases from J, leaving 13 bases between. Germline CDR1 is LNHDA and CDR2 is SQIVND (reference sequence). The CDR3 sequence: CASSIGQGNSPLHF. CDR3 DNA: TGTGCCAGTAGTATCGGGCAGGGAAACTCACCCCTCCACTTT.

The gene calls are TRBV25-1 and TRBJ2-1; D perhaps matches TRBD1 (5 bases). Trimming removed 6 bases from V and 2 bases from J, with 11 bases in between. Germline V CDR1 and CDR2: MGHDK, SYGVNS. This CDR3 is 14 amino acids long. CDR3 protein: CASRDMGTYNEQFF. The CDR3 DNA reads as TGTGCCAGCAGGGACATGGGGACCTACAATGAGCAGTTCTTC.

This chain connects TRBV6-5 to TRBJ2-7; D is undetermined. Germline V gene data show CDR1 as MNHEY and CDR2 as SVGAGI. This CDR3 region has 14 residues. Trimming removed 0 bases from V and 4 bases from J, with 10 bases in between. CDR3 protein: CASSYSPELYEQYF. The CDR3 DNA reads as TGTGCCAGCAGTTACTCGCCAGAATTATACGAGCAGTACTTC.

This chain joins TRBV5-1 and TRBJ1-2; 10 bases are a match to TRBD1. The J segment lost 8 bases and the V segment lost 3 bases, leaving 7 bases of the junction unmatched. The CDR3 runs 14 residues. CDR1 and CDR2 from the germline V gene are SGHRS and YFSETQ. In DNA form, the CDR3 reads TGCGCCAGCAGCTCGGGACAGGGGTCGAGCGGCTACACCTTC. Translating it yields CASSSGQGSSGYTF.

In this sample, this clone turned up a few times. The V and J genes are TRBV11-2 and TRBJ1-1; the D is unclear. The CDR3 has 11 amino acids. Trimming cost V 5 bases and J 7 bases, with 8 bases left between them. Per germline, CDR1 SGHAT and CDR2 FQNNGV. The CDR3, as DNA: TGTGCCAGCAGCATCAACTTTGAAGCTTTCTTT. This sequence encodes CASSINFEAFF.

The count of this clone is one. The CDR3 loop is CARSREDTEAFF. The CDR3 DNA follows: TGTGCCAGGTCGCGAGAGGACACTGAAGCTTTCTTT. V and J are TRBV7-3 and TRBJ1-1; no reliable D call. The CDR3 contains 12 residues. Trimming left V 9 bases short and J 3 bases short, with 11 bases between. Germline assignment: CDR1 SGHTA and CDR2 FQGTGA.

This clone was seen just once. The chain carries TRBV7-3 and TRBJ2-1; 14 nucleotides align to TRBD2. In germline, CDR1 is SGHTA, CDR2 FQGTGA. This CDR3 contains 18 residues. J lost 9 bases, V lost 1 base, and 11 bases had no gene match. CDR3 sequence: CASSLNLRLAGGPSEQFF. DNA of the CDR3: TGTGCCAGCAGCTTAAATTTGCGACTAGCGGGAGGGCCAAGTGAGCAGTTCTTC. Full variable domain (outside the CDR3, taken from reference TRBV7-3 and TRBJ2-1): GAGVSQTPSNKVTEKGKYVELRCDPISGHTALYWYRQSLGQGPEFLIYFQGTGAADDSGLPNDRFFAVRPEGSVSTLKIQRTERGDSAVYLCASSLNLRLAGGPSEQFFGPGTRLTVL.

The chain is built from TRBV10-3 and TRBJ1-1, with D tentatively TRBD1 (6 bases). The CDR3 runs to 11 residues. Trimming removed 2 bases at V and 12 bases at J, with 10 bases between. Germline CDR1 is ENHRY and CDR2 is SYGVKD. CDR3 bases: TGTGCCATCAGTGAGATTAGGGGGACTTTCTTT. The encoded protein is CAISEIRGTFF.

The J gene is TRBJ2-1, the V gene TRBV12-5; 7 positions match TRBD2. Trimming removed 0 bases from V and 8 bases from J; junction bases left unmatched: 10. CDR1 and CDR2 (germline): LGHNT, FRNRAP. The CDR3 is made up of 16 amino acids. The CDR3 region has the DNA TGTGCTAGTGGTTTGGTACGGGGCGGGAGTGGGGATGAGCAGTTCTTC. It codes for CASGLVRGGSGDEQFF.

This rearrangement joins TRBV27 to TRBJ1-6; TRBD1 aligns across 10 bases. V trimming: 5 bases; J trimming: 10 bases; junction bases outside the gene matches: 20. Germline V gene data show CDR1 as MNHEY and CDR2 as SMNVEV (reference sequence). CDR3 length: 19 residues. The CDR3 DNA reads as TGTGCCAGCAGTAGGCTGACAGGGGGCGCAGGGGAAATCGGCTCACCCCTCCACTTT. Its translation is CASSRLTGGAGEIGSPLHF.

The V and J genes are TRBV20-1 and TRBJ2-7; either TRBD1 or TRBD2 may fit D (5 bases each). From germline, CDR1 is DFQATT and CDR2 SNEGSKA (reference sequence). The V gene lost 1 base and the J gene lost 5 bases, with 6 bases spanning the gap. The CDR3 consists of 11 residues. The CDR3 sequence is CSARVGDEQYF. The CDR3 region has the DNA TGCAGTGCTAGAGTGGGGGACGAGCAGTACTTC.

CDR3 sequence reads: CASSLVVDPEGEEQFF. The CDR3 DNA follows: TGTGCCAGCAGCTTAGTTGTCGACCCCGAGGGAGAAGAGCAGTTCTTC. This rearrangement joins TRBV7-2 to TRBJ2-1, with a weak D call TRBD2 (5 bases). Germline V gene data show CDR1 as SGHTA and CDR2 as FQGNSA. The CDR3 is 16 residues long. V dropped 1 base and J dropped 10 bases, with 20 bases sitting between them.

The chain combines TRBV28 with TRBJ1-2; maybe TRBD1 (6 bases). Germline assignment: CDR1 MDHEN and CDR2 SYDVKM. The CDR3 totals 11 residues. Trimming pared 11 bases from V and 0 bases from J, leaving 7 bases between. In nucleotides, the CDR3 is TGTGCCGCAGGGGCTAACTATGGCTACACCTTC. Its translation is CAAGANYGYTF.

The chain recombines TRBV5-1 with TRBJ1-1; D not resolved. The CDR3 is made up of 14 amino acids. V lost 0 bases to trimming and J lost 4 bases, with 10 bases between them. CDR1 is SGHRS and CDR2 is YFSETQ in the germline V gene. The CDR3 DNA follows: TGCGCCAGCAGCTTGGGGCCGGGGAGCACTGAAGCTTTCTTT. Its translation: CASSLGPGSTEAFF. The full variable domain, with the rest looked up from reference TRBV5-1 and TRBJ1-1, is KAGVTQTPRYLIKTRGQQVTLSCSPISGHRSVSWYQQTPGQGLQFLFEYFSETQRNKGNFPGRFSGRQFSNSRSEMNVSTLELGDSALYLCASSLGPGSTEAFFGQGTRLTVV.

Written as DNA, the CDR3 is TGTGCCAGCAGTCGCAATCTTAGCGACTTTGAAGCTTTCTTT. This encodes CASSRNLSDFEAFF. The chain combines TRBV7-9 with TRBJ1-1; D unclear. Deletions cut 6 bases from V and 7 bases from J, with 18 bases between. Germline assignment: CDR1 SEHNR and CDR2 FQNEAQ (reference sequence). This CDR3 has 14 residues.